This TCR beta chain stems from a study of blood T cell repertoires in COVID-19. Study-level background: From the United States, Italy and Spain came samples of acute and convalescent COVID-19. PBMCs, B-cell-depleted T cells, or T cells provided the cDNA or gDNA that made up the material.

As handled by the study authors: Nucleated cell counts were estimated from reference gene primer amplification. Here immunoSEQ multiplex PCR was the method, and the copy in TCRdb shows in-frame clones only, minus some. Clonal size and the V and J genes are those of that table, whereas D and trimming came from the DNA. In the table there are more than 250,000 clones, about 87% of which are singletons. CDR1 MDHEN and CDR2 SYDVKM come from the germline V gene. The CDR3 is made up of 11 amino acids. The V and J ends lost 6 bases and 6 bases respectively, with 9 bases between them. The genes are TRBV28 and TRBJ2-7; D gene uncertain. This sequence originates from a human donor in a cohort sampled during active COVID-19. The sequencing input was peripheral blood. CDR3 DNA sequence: TGTGCCAGCAGAACACCATTCGAGCAGTACTTC. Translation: CASRTPFEQYF.